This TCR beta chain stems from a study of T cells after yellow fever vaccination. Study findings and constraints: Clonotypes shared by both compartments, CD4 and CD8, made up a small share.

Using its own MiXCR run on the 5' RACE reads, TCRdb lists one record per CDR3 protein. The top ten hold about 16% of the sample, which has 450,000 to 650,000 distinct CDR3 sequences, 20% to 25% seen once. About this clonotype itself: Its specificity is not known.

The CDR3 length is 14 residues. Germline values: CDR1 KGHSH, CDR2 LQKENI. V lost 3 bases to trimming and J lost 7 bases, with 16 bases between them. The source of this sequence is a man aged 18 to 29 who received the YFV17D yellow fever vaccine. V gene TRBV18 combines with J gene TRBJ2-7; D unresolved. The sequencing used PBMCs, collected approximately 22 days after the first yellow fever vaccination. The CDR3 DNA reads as TGTGCCAGCTCACCTCCGGATGGGAATGTTGAGCAGTACTTC. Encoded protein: CASSPPDGNVEQYF.